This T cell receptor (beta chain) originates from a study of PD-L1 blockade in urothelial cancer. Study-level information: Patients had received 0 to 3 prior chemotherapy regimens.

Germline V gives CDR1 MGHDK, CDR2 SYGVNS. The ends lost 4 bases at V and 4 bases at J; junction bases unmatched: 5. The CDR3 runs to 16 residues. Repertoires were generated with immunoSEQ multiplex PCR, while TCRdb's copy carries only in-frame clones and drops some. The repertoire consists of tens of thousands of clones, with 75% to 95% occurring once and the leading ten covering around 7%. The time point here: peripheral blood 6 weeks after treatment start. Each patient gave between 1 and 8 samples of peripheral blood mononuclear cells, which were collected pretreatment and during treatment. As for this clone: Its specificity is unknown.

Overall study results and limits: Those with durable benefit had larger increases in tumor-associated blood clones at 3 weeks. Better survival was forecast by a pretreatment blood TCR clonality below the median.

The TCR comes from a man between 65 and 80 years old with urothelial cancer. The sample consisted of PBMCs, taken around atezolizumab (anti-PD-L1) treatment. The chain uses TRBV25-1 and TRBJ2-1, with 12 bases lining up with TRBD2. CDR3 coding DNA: TGTGCCAGCAGTGCCCTAGCGGGAGGGTGGTACAATGAGCAGTTCTTC. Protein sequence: CASSALAGGWYNEQFF.